This TCR beta chain was identified during a study of CD8 T cells in ankylosing spondylitis. Study-wide results and caveats: Significantly higher representation of disease-linked clones was reported for matched ankylosing spondylitis synovial fluid.

This CDR3 has 13 amino acids. Germline assignment: CDR1 KGHSH and CDR2 LQKENI. The germline V and J ends were trimmed by 4 bases and 6 bases, with 10 bases remaining between them. TCRdb used MiXCR to reprocess the 5' RACE reads, holding one entry per CDR3 protein. Here the sample spans fewer than 200,000 distinct CDR3 sequences, 18% being singletons. A note on this clonotype: The antigen remains unidentified.

Material for sequencing was blood, either unsorted or a sorted T cell fraction (not recorded which). The sequence was collected from a male donor with ankylosing spondylitis or in good health (not recorded which). The chain employs TRBV18 and TRBJ1-5; no clear D. The CDR3 nucleotides read TGTGCCAGCTCACGAGAATTAGGTCAGCCCCAGCATTTT. This encodes CASSRELGQPQHF.